A single sample is the source of the 10 T cell receptor beta chains below, sequenced in a study of shared clonotypes between healthy human individuals. Sequencing used immunoSEQ multiplex PCR; TCRdb keeps in-frame clones, though not all of them. This sample has approximately 2,000,000 clones, with less than 95% found just once. The sequenced material came from naive CD4+ T cells from PBMCs. Stated subset: CD45RA+ positively selected. These receptors were obtained from a man aged 18 to 30 in good health. Some clones in this sample may be carry-over from other donors' samples.

This chain joins TRBV18 and TRBJ1-2, with 9 nucleotides matching TRBD1. The CDR3 sequence is 14 residues long. Losses at the gene ends were 3 bases for V and 8 bases for J; bases not matched to a gene: 7. Germline CDR1 is KGHSH and CDR2 is LQKENI. CDR3 DNA sequence: TGTGCCAGCTCACCTGTACAGGGGGCGGAAGGCTACACCTTC. Translating gives CASSPVQGAEGYTF.

The V and J genes are TRBV6-5 and TRBJ2-7, with 8 bases that match TRBD1. The CDR3 has 12 amino acids. The germline V gene has CDR1 MNHEY and CDR2 SVGAGI. The V segment lost 6 bases and the J segment 5 bases; nucleotides outside the gene matches: 3. The CDR3 region is CASSRGQDEQYF. CDR3 nucleotides: TGTGCCAGCAGCCGGGGACAGGACGAGCAGTACTTC.

The chain employs TRBV4-3 and TRBJ2-1; perhaps TRBD2 as D (6 bases). The CDR3 is made up of 15 amino acids. V gave up 0 bases and J gave up 7 bases, with 13 bases separating them. Germline values: CDR1 LGHNA, CDR2 YSLEER. CDR3 residues: CASSQETSRGNEQFF. CDR3 coding DNA: TGCGCCAGCAGCCAAGAAACTAGCAGAGGGAATGAGCAGTTCTTC.

This clone occurred once. This chain joins TRBV27 and TRBJ1-2; 8 bases align to TRBD1. CDR1 MNHEY and CDR2 SMNVEV come from the germline V gene (reference sequence). V was clipped by 6 bases and J by 5 bases; unmatched bases: 11. The CDR3 consists of 15 residues. Here the CDR3 reads CASSLDRGGWYGYTF. DNA for the CDR3: TGTGCCAGCAGCCTCGACAGGGGAGGGTGGTATGGCTACACCTTC.

The V call is TRBV7-8, the J call TRBJ2-3, with D tentatively TRBD1 or TRBD2 (7 bases each). The CDR3 consists of 17 residues. Germline V CDR1 and CDR2: SGHVS, FQNEAQ. Between the trimmed V and J ends, which lost 5 bases and 3 bases, there was a span of 21 bases. The CDR3 DNA reads as TGTGCCAGCAGCCAGAAGGGGGCTAGCGGAACAACAGATACGCAGTATTTT. As protein: CASSQKGASGTTDTQYF.

This chain links TRBV19 with TRBJ1-1; 10 positions match TRBD1. The germline V gene has CDR1 LNHDA and CDR2 SQIVND (reference sequence). The CDR3 sequence is 15 residues long. V trimming: 5 bases; J trimming: 4 bases; junction bases outside the gene matches: 7. This chain's CDR3 is CASSVRTGGPTEAFF. CDR3 coding DNA: TGTGCCAGTAGTGTTAGGACAGGGGGTCCCACTGAAGCTTTCTTT.

V gene TRBV23-1 combines with J gene TRBJ2-5, with D perhaps matching TRBD1 (5 bases). TRBV23-1 is an ORF, with its function uncertain. The CDR3 contains 15 residues. The V end lost 1 base, the J end lost 5 bases, and 14 bases lay between the germline ends. The CDR3 sequence is CASSQYKGPPETQYF. The CDR3 nucleotides read TGCGCCAGCAGTCAATATAAGGGGCCACCTGAGACCCAGTACTTC.

The chain has TRBV10-3 and TRBJ1-3; no definite D call. V lost 4 bases, J lost 0 bases, and 13 bases lay in between. The germline gives CDR1 ENHRY, CDR2 SYGVKD. CDR3 length equals 16 residues. Here the CDR3 DNA reads TGTGCCATCAGTGGCTACAGCAAGAGCTCTGGAAACACCATATATTTT. Translation gives CAISGYSKSSGNTIYF.

This sequence joins TRBV7-9 and TRBJ1-1, with 8 bases matching TRBD1. The V and J ends lost 5 bases and 0 bases, in that order; junction bases with no gene match: 11. Per germline, CDR1 SEHNR and CDR2 FQNEAQ (reference sequence). There are 17 residues in the CDR3. DNA for the CDR3: TGTGCCAGCAGCCAAAGGAGACAGGGGCGCATGAACACTGAAGCTTTCTTT. As protein: CASSQRRQGRMNTEAFF.

The chain links TRBV5-1 to TRBJ2-3, with 14 positions matching TRBD2. The ends lost 5 bases at V and 2 bases at J; junction bases unmatched: 7. Germline lookup yields CDR1 SGHRS and CDR2 YFSETQ. CDR3 length: 17 amino acids. In nucleotides, the CDR3 is TGCGCCAGCAGGCGGACTAGCGGGGGGCCGGACACAGATACGCAGTATTTT. This gives the protein CASRRTSGGPDTDTQYF.